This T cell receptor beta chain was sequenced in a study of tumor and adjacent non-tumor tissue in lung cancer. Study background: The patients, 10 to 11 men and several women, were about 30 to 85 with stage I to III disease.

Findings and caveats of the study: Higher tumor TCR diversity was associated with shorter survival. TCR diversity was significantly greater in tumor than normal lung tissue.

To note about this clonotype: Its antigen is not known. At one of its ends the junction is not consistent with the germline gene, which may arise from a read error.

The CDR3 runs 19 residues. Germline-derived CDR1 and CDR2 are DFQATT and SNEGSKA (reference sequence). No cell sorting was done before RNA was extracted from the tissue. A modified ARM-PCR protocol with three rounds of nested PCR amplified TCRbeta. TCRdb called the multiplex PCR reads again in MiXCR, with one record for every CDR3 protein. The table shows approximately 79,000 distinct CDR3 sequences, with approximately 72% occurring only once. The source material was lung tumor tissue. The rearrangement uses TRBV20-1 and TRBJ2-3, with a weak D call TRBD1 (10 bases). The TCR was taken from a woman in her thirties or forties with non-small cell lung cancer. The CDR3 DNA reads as TGCAATGCTGGGGGGTGGGACAGGGGATATAGCGGGAGTGCAGATACGCAGTATTTT. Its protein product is CNAGGWDRGYSGSADTQYF.